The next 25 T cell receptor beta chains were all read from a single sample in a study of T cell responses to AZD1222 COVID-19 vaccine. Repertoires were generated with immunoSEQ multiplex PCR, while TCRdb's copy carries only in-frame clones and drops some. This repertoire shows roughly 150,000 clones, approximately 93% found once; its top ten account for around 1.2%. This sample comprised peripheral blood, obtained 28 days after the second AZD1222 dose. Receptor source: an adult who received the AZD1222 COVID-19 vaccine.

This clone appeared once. CDR3 sequence: CASSSLQGSYEQYF. CDR3 DNA sequence: TGTGCCAGCAGTTCCCTACAGGGCTCCTACGAGCAGTACTTC. The chain carries TRBV27 and TRBJ2-7; TRBD1 might be the D (6 bases). Per germline, CDR1 MNHEY and CDR2 SMNVEV (reference sequence). V lost 4 bases, J lost 0 bases, and 10 bases lay in between. The CDR3 runs 14 residues.

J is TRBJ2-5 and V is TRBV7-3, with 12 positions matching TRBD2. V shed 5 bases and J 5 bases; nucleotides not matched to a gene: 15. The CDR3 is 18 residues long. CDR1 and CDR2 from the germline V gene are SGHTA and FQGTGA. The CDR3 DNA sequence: TGTGCCAGCAGCCCCCAACCCCTACTAGCGGGAGGTTTGGAGACCCAGTACTTC. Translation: CASSPQPLLAGGLETQYF. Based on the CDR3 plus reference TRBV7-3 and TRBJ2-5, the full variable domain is GAGVSQTPSNKVTEKGKYVELRCDPISGHTALYWYRQSLGQGPEFLIYFQGTGAADDSGLPNDRFFAVRPEGSVSTLKIQRTERGDSAVYLCASSPQPLLAGGLETQYFGPGTRLLVL.

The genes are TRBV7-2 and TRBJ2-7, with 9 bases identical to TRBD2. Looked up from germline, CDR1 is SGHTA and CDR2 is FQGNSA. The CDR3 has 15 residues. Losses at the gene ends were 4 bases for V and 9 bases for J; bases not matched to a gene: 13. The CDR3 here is CASSSTGASGKGQYF. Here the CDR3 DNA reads TGTGCCAGCAGCTCCACCGGGGCTAGCGGGAAAGGGCAGTACTTC.

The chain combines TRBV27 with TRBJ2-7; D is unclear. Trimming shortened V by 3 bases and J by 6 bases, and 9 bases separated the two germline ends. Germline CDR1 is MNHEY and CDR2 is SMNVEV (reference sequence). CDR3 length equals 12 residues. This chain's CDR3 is CASSFSGGEQYF. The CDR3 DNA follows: TGTGCCAGCAGTTTTTCCGGTGGCGAGCAGTACTTC.

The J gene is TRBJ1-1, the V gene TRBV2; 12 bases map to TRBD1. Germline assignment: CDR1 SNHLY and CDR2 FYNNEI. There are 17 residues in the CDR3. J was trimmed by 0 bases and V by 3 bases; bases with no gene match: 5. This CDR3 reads CASSDPGQGAMNTEAFF. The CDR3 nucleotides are TGTGCCAGCAGTGATCCGGGACAGGGGGCAATGAACACTGAAGCTTTCTTT.

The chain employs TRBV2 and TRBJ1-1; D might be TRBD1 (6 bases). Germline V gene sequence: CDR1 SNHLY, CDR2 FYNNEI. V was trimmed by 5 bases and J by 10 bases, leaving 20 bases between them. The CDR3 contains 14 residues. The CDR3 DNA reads TGTGCCAGCAGTCAAGAAAACACAGGGTTCTCAGCTTTCTTT. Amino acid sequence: CASSQENTGFSAFF.

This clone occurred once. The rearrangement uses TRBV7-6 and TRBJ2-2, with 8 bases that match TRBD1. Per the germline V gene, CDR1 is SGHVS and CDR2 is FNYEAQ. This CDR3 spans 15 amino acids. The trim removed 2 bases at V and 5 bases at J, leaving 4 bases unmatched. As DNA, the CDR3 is TGTGCCAGCAGCTTAAAAGGACAGGGAACCGGGGAGCTGTTTTTT. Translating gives CASSLKGQGTGELFF.

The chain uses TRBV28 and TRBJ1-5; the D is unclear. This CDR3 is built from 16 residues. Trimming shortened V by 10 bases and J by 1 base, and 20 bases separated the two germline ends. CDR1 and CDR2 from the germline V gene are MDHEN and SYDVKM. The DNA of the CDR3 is TGTGCCACTAAACCACCGGGTCCCGCCAGCAATCAGCCCCAGCATTTT. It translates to CATKPPGPASNQPQHF.

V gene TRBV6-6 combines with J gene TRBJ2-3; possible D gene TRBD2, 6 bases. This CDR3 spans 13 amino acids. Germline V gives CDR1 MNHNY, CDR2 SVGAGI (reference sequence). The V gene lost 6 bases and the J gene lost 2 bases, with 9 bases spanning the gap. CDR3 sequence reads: CASRWEATDTQYF. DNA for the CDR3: TGTGCCAGCAGGTGGGAGGCCACAGATACGCAGTATTTT.

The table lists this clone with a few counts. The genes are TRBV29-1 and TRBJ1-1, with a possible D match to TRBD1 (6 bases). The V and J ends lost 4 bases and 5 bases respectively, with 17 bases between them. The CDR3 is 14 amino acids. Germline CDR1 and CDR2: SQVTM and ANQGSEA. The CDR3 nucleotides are TGCAGCGTTGCAATCGGGGGCGGTGGGACTGAAGCTTTCTTT. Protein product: CSVAIGGGGTEAFF.

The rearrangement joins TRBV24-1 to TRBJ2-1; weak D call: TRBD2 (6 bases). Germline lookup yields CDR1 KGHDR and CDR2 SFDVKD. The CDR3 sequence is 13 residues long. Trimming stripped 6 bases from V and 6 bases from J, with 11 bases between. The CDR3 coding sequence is TGTGCCACCAGTACGGGAGCAGTCAATGAGCAGTTCTTC. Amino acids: CATSTGAVNEQFF.

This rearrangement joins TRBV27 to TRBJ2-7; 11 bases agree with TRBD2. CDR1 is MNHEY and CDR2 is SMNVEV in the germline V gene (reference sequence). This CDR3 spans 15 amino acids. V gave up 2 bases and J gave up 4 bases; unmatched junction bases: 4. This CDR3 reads CASSLRLAGGYEQYF. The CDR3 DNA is TGTGCCAGCAGTTTAAGGCTAGCGGGGGGTTACGAGCAGTACTTC.

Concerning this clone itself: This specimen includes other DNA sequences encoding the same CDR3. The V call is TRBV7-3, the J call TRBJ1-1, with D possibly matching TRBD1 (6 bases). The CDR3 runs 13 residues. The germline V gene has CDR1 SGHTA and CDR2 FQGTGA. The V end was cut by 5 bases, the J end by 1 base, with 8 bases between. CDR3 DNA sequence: TGTGCCAGCAGCCTACAGGGGAACACTGAAGCTTTCTTT. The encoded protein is CASSLQGNTEAFF.

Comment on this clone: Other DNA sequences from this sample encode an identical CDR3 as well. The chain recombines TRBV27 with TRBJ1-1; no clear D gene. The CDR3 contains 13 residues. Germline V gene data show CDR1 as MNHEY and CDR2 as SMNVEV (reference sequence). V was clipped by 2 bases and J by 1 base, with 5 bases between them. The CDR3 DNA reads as TGTGCCAGCAGTTTAACTGAGAACACTGAAGCTTTCTTT. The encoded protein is CASSLTENTEAFF.

The CDR3 region is CASSLIGDTEAFF. Written as DNA, the CDR3 is TGTGCCAGCAGCTTGATAGGCGACACTGAAGCTTTCTTT. V usage is TRBV7-2 and J usage is TRBJ1-1; D remains unclear. The CDR3 is made up of 13 amino acids. CDR1 is SGHTA, CDR2 FQGNSA, per germline. V was clipped by 3 bases and J by 3 bases, with 8 bases between them.

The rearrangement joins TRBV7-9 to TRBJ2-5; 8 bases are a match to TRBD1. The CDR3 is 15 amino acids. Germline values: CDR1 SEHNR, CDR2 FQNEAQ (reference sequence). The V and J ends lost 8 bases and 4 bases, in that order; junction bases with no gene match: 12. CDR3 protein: CASGGTGVYGETQYF. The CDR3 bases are TGTGCCAGCGGTGGGACAGGCGTCTATGGAGAGACCCAGTACTTC.

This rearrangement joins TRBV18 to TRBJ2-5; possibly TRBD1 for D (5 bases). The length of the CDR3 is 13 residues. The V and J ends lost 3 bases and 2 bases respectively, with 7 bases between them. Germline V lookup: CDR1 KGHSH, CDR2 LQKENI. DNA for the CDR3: TGTGCCAGCTCACCGACAGTACAAGAGACCCAGTACTTC. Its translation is CASSPTVQETQYF.

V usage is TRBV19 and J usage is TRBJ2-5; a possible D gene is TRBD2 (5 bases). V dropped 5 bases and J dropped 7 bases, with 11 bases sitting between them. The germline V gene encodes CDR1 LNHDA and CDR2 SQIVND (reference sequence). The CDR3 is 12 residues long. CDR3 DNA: TGTGCCAGTAGTGGGAGTTCCGGGACCCAGTACTTC. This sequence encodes CASSGSSGTQYF.

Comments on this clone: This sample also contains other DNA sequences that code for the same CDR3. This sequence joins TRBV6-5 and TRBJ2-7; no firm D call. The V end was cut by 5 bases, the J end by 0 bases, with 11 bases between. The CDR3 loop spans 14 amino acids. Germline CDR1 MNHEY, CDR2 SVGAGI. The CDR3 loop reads CASSRTASSYEQYF. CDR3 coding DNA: TGTGCCAGCAGTCGGACGGCCAGCTCCTACGAGCAGTACTTC.

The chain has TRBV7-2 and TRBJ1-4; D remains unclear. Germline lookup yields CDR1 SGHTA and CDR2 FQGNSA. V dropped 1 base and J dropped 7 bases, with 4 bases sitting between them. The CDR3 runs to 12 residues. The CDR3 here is CASSLEGEKLFF. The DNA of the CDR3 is TGTGCCAGCAGCTTAGAAGGTGAAAAACTGTTTTTT.

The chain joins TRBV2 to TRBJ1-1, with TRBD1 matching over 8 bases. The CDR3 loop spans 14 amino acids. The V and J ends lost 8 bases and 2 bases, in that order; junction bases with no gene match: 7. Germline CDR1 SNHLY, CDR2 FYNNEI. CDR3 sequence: CASRRTGKNTEAFF. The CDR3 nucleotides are TGTGCCAGCCGGAGGACAGGGAAAAACACTGAAGCTTTCTTT.

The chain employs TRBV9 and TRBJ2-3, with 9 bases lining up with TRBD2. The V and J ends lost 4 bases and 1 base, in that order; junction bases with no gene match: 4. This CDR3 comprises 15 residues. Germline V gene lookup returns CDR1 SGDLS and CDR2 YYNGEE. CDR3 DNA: TGTGCCAGCAGCCCAATAGCGGGGGGCACAGATACGCAGTATTTT. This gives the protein CASSPIAGGTDTQYF.

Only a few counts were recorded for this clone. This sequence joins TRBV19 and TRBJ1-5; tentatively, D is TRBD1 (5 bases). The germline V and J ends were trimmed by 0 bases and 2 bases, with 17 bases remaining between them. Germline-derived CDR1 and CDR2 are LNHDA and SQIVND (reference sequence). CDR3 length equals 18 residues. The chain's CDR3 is CASSIDRGAGGGNQPQHF. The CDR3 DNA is TGTGCCAGTAGTATAGATCGGGGCGCAGGCGGAGGCAATCAGCCCCAGCATTTT.

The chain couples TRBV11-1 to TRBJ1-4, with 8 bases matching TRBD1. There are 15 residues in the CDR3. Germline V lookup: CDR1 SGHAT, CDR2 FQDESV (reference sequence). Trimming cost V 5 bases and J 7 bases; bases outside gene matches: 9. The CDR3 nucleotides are TGTGCCAGCAGCCGACCGGACAGGGCGAGTGAAAAACTGTTTTTT. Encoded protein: CASSRPDRASEKLFF.

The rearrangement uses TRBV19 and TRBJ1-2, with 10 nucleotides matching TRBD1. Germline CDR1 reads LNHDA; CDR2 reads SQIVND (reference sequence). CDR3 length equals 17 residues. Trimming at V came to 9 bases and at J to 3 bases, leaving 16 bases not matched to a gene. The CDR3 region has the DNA TGTGCCAGCGCCCGGGACAGGGGCTCTTTTTGGGACTATGGCTACACCTTC. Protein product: CASARDRGSFWDYGYTF.